The sequence of this T cell receptor (beta chain) was determined in a study of T cell responses to AZD1222 COVID-19 vaccine. Clones were read by immunoSEQ multiplex PCR, and TCRdb kept only the in-frame ones, dropping some. The table lists about 120,000 clones, just under 95% of them singletons. Comment on this clone: Its antigen is not known.

Study conclusions and caveats: The study reported that nearly half of spike-specific TCRs target unmutated variant regions. Spike-specific TCR breadth rose after two AZD1222 doses, and depth rose as well.

Germline trimming cut 3 bases from V and 7 bases from J; bases unmatched to any gene: 10. CDR1 and CDR2 (germline): MGHRA, YSYEKL. The length of the CDR3 is 15 residues. The chain is built from TRBV4-1 and TRBJ1-1; TRBD1 matches 8 bases. The sequence was obtained from an adult in good health. This sample comprised peripheral blood, obtained on day 0 of AZD1222 vaccination. The CDR3 spells CASSQGQAGGIEAFF. The CDR3, as DNA: TGCGCCAGCAGCCAGGGTCAGGCAGGGGGCATTGAAGCTTTCTTT.